The clone carrying this T cell receptor (beta chain) was seen once. Generated by immunoSEQ multiplex PCR, the TCRdb table keeps only in-frame clones and is missing some. The data hold some 310,000 clones, with 70% to 90% observed a single time. The entry originates in a study of cytomegalovirus exposure and HLA in healthy donors. Germline CDR1 and CDR2: SGHTA and FQGNSA. Trimming cost V 2 bases and J 7 bases; bases outside gene matches: 6. CDR3 size: 14 residues. This chain connects TRBV7-2 to TRBJ1-2; 8 bases agree with TRBD1. Sample: PBMCs. This clonotype was sampled from a man aged 25 to 40 in good health and CMV-seronegative. CDR3 coding DNA: TGTGCCAGCAGCTTACCAGGGGGCAGGGGTGGCTACACCTTC. Translating it yields CASSLPGGRGGYTF.